The 11 T cell receptor beta chains below come from one sample, sequenced in a study of cytomegalovirus exposure and HLA in healthy donors. The PCR used 60 Vbeta and 13 Jbeta primers. Clones were read by immunoSEQ multiplex PCR, and TCRdb kept only the in-frame ones, dropping some. The sample records over 200,000 clones, 82% being singletons. The sample consisted of PBMCs. The receptors here all came from a man aged 35-49 years in good health and CMV-seropositive.

The rearrangement joins TRBV2 to TRBJ2-2; tentatively, D is TRBD2 (6 bases). The CDR3 is made up of 13 amino acids. Germline CDR1 reads SNHLY; CDR2 reads FYNNEI. V lost 6 bases, J lost 4 bases, and 9 bases lay in between. The CDR3 DNA reads TGTGCCAGCAGATCGGGAGCCACCGGGGAGCTGTTTTTT. Protein sequence: CASRSGATGELFF.

V and J are TRBV5-4 and TRBJ2-1, with TRBD2 identical over 10 bases. Germline trimming cut 0 bases from V and 2 bases from J; bases unmatched to any gene: 5. Germline CDR1 SGHNT, CDR2 YYREEE (reference sequence). This CDR3 has 17 amino acids. This CDR3 reads CASSLGLAGEPYNEQFF. Written as DNA, the CDR3 is TGTGCCAGCAGCTTGGGCCTAGCGGGAGAACCCTACAATGAGCAGTTCTTC. Full variable domain (outside the CDR3, taken from reference TRBV5-4 and TRBJ2-1): ETGVTQSPTHLIKTRGQQVTLRCSSQSGHNTVSWYQQALGQGPQFIFQYYREEENGRGNFPPRFSGLQFPNYSSELNVNALELDDSALYLCASSLGLAGEPYNEQFFGPGTRLTVL.

This sequence joins TRBV2 and TRBJ1-1; unclear D gene. V was pared by 11 bases and J by 6 bases, with 16 bases between. The CDR3 extends over 12 amino acids. CDR1 is SNHLY, CDR2 FYNNEI, per germline. The CDR3 nucleotides read TGTGCCGTTACGGGGAGGGTTTCTGAAGCTTTCTTT. Its translation: CAVTGRVSEAFF. The full variable domain, its missing parts supplied by reference TRBV2 and TRBJ1-1, is EPEVTQTPSHQVTQMGQEVILRCVPISNHLYFYWYRQILGQKVEFLVSFYNNEISEKSEIFDDQFSVERPDGSNFTLKIRSTKLEDSAMYFCAVTGRVSEAFFGQGTRLTVV.

The chain has TRBV9 and TRBJ2-3, with TRBD2 matching 11 bases. Germline V CDR1 and CDR2: SGDLS, YYNGEE. V lost 3 bases to trimming and J lost 0 bases; unmatched junction nucleotides: 3. CDR3 length: 16 residues. CDR3 amino acids: CASSATSGSSTDTQYF. CDR3 sequence (DNA): TGTGCCAGCAGCGCCACTAGCGGGAGTAGCACAGATACGCAGTATTTT.

This clone has a handful of counts. The gene calls are TRBV6-5 and TRBJ2-1, with 11 bases lining up with TRBD2. The trim removed 0 bases at V and 6 bases at J, leaving 4 bases unmatched. The CDR3 loop spans 16 amino acids. Germline CDR1 reads MNHEY; CDR2 reads SVGAGI. This chain's CDR3 is CASSYSIAGGGNEQFF. The CDR3 coding sequence is TGTGCCAGCAGTTACTCGATAGCGGGAGGGGGCAATGAGCAGTTCTTC.

The chain links TRBV5-1 to TRBJ2-1; TRBD1 agrees at 9 bases. CDR3 length: 16 amino acids. Germline V lookup: CDR1 SGHRS, CDR2 YFSETQ. The V gene end was trimmed by 6 bases and the J gene end by 9 bases; junction bases not matched to a gene: 16. The CDR3 region has the DNA TGCGCCAGCACCAAACGCCCCGGGACAGGGAACGGTGAGCAGTTCTTC. It translates to CASTKRPGTGNGEQFF.

This chain connects TRBV18 to TRBJ1-5, with 9 bases matching TRBD1. The CDR3 sequence is 15 residues long. V shed 6 bases, J shed 4 bases, and the junction held 7 bases outside the gene matches. In germline, CDR1 is KGHSH, CDR2 LQKENI. The CDR3 loop is CASSLDRGGNQPQHF. As DNA, the CDR3 is TGTGCCAGCTCCCTGGACAGGGGAGGGAATCAGCCCCAGCATTTT.

The chain recombines TRBV10-2 with TRBJ2-7, with 7 bases aligning to TRBD1. Germline V gene sequence: CDR1 WSHSY, CDR2 SAAADI. V gave up 4 bases and J gave up 1 base; unmatched junction bases: 13. The CDR3 has 17 amino acids. In DNA, the CDR3 is TGCGCCAGCAGTGCCCCCCCCGGGACAGCTTCATCCTACGAGCAGTACGTC. It specifies CASSAPPGTASSYEQYV.

V is TRBV6-6 and J is TRBJ1-5, with TRBD1 identical over 7 bases. V lost 7 bases and J lost 4; bases outside the gene matches: 7. CDR3 length: 14 amino acids. Germline CDR1 MNHNY, CDR2 SVGAGI (reference sequence). The CDR3 loop is CASKPWTGNQPQHF. The DNA for the CDR3 is TGTGCCAGCAAACCCTGGACAGGAAATCAGCCCCAGCATTTT.

On this clone itself: The sample holds other DNA sequences that translate to the same CDR3. The chain has TRBV4-1 and TRBJ1-1, with D perhaps TRBD1 (5 bases). The germline CDR1 and CDR2 sequences are MGHRA and YSYEKL. CDR3 size: 14 residues. The germline V and J ends were trimmed by 3 bases and 4 bases, with 12 bases remaining between them. This CDR3 is CASSHGTGGTEAFF. The CDR3 nucleotides read TGCGCCAGCAGCCACGGGACCGGGGGCACTGAAGCTTTCTTT.

This chain links TRBV7-9 with TRBJ2-7; TRBD2 aligns across 8 bases. V lost 0 bases to trimming and J lost 5 bases; unmatched junction nucleotides: 6. The germline V gene encodes CDR1 SEHNR and CDR2 FQNEAQ (reference sequence). CDR3 length: 15 residues. The CDR3 coding sequence is TGTGCCAGCAGCTTAGCTGCGGGAGGATTCCACGAGCAGTACGTC. Translating it yields CASSLAAGGFHEQYV.